Reported below is one T cell receptor (beta chain). Antigen unknown. Data came from immunoSEQ multiplex PCR; TCRdb stores just in-frame clones and leaves some out. Among under 40,000 clones, 70% to 85% were seen once, and the ten largest hold under 2%. This CDR3 has 12 residues. V was trimmed by 6 bases and J by 5 bases, leaving 10 bases between them. Germline CDR1 MNHEY, CDR2 SVGAGI. This sample was taken from a study of vaccination effects on CD4 cells after COVID-19. Study-wide results and limits: Researchers report that only 1 of 255 vaccine-induced clones in healthy vaccinees cross-reacted with common cold coronaviruses.

Viral peptide pool expansion of antigen-specific CD4+ T cells preceded sequencing in the ViraFEST assay. Subsequent to 10 days of culture, CD4+ T cells were isolated. Two-dose vaccination with either BNT162b2 or mRNA-1273 was given to the participants. Every well housed 1.5 million to 2 million PBMC, which grew in culture alongside 9 to 10 IU/ml IL-2 and around 10 ug/ml peptides. The sequence was collected from a human donor who received a COVID-19 vaccine. Some clones in this sample may be carry-over from other donors' samples. Sequenced material: CD4+ T cells from PBMCs cultured with HCoV-NL63 spike peptides, taken after COVID-19 vaccination. The chain carries TRBV6-5 and TRBJ2-5; D ambiguous. DNA for the CDR3: TGTGCCAGCAGACGTCACGGGGAGACCCAGTACTTC. Translated: CASRRHGETQYF.